What follows are 2 T cell receptor beta chains derived from one specimen sequenced in a study of T cell clones after liver transplantation (dated by TCRdb to between 2018 and 2021). The sample's time point, from its label and the paper: pre-transplant. The library relied on the immunoSEQ multiplex PCR assay. TCRdb provides this immuneACCESS table in a form limited to in-frame rearrangements. Some clones are lacking; in checked studies, under half of them reflect an unresolved V gene, and why the rest are absent is not known. The sample yields some 70,000 clones; about 80% were counted once. The top ten clones comprise around 0.66% of the sample. This material consisted of CD4+ T cells from blood, taken before liver transplant. These receptor sequences come from a human donor who received a liver transplant.

The chain couples TRBV7-6 to TRBJ2-1; D perhaps matches TRBD1 (5 bases). The CDR3 contains 13 residues. Germline lookup yields CDR1 SGHVS and CDR2 FNYEAQ. The germline V and J ends were trimmed by 2 bases and 7 bases, with 9 bases remaining between them. The CDR3, as DNA: TGTGCCAGCAGCTTAACAGGCGAGAATGAGCAGTTCTTC. Amino acids: CASSLTGENEQFF.

The gene calls are TRBV30 and TRBJ2-1; no reliable D call. This CDR3 is built from 15 residues. V was trimmed by 3 bases and J by 2 bases, leaving 14 bases between them. Germline V gives CDR1 GTSNPN, CDR2 SVGIG (reference sequence). The DNA of the CDR3 is TGTGCCTGGAGACCCACCGGGTTACCCTACAATGAGCAGTTCTTC. Translated, it gives CAWRPTGLPYNEQFF.